The 7 T cell receptor beta chains in this list originate from one sample, sequenced in a study of cytomegalovirus exposure and HLA in healthy donors. This PCR relied on a set of 60 Vbeta primers and 13 Jbeta primers. Here immunoSEQ multiplex PCR was the method, and the copy in TCRdb shows in-frame clones only, minus some. The table includes approximately 220,000 clones, about three quarters detected once. The sequenced sample was PBMCs. These receptors all stem from a male donor in good health and CMV-seronegative.

This clone was seen once. The rearrangement links TRBV28 to TRBJ2-2, with D perhaps matching TRBD1 (6 bases). Trimming removed 6 bases at V and 3 bases at J, with 17 bases between. This CDR3 is built from 16 residues. CDR1 and CDR2 (germline): MDHEN, SYDVKM. The CDR3 DNA reads TGTGCCAGCAGGGACCCGACAGGCTGGGACACCGGGGAGCTGTTTTTT. Translating gives CASRDPTGWDTGELFF. The whole variable domain, remainder taken from reference TRBV28 and TRBJ2-2, is DVKVTQSSRYLVKRTGEKVFLECVQDMDHENMFWYRQDPGLGLRLIYFSYDVKMKEKGDIPEGYSVSREKKERFSLILESASTNQTSMYLCASRDPTGWDTGELFFGEGSRLTVL.

For this clone: Different DNA sequences within this sample yield the same CDR3. J is TRBJ1-1 and V is TRBV9, with no clear D. V was clipped by 0 bases and J by 4 bases, with 13 bases between them. The CDR3 loop spans 15 amino acids. Germline CDR1 and CDR2: SGDLS and YYNGEE. CDR3 protein: CASSVARSGGTEAFF. The CDR3, as DNA: TGTGCCAGCAGCGTAGCTCGGTCAGGTGGCACTGAAGCTTTCTTT.

This clone appeared a single time. The V and J genes are TRBV7-2 and TRBJ2-3; 7 nucleotides match TRBD2. The CDR3 is 15 residues long. Germline CDR1 reads SGHTA; CDR2 reads FQGNSA. V gave up 10 bases and J gave up 5 bases; unmatched junction bases: 15. The CDR3 region has the DNA TGTGCCACAACGAGAGGGAGGGCACCTGAAGATACGCAGTATTTT. It encodes CATTRGRAPEDTQYF.

V is TRBV28 and J is TRBJ2-4; the match to TRBD1 covers 7 bases. V gave up 6 bases and J gave up 3 bases; unmatched junction bases: 17. Germline CDR1 is MDHEN and CDR2 is SYDVKM. This CDR3 region has 18 residues. The CDR3 nucleotides read TGTGCCAGCAGAGTCCCCTTCCGACAGGGAGTAGACAAAAACATTCAGTACTTC. Translating it yields CASRVPFRQGVDKNIQYF.

The chain joins TRBV5-4 to TRBJ2-7; 9 nucleotides agree with TRBD2. Trimming at V came to 2 bases and at J to 6 bases, leaving 6 bases not matched to a gene. This CDR3 comprises 14 residues. Germline loops: CDR1 SGHNT, CDR2 YYREEE (reference sequence). In nucleotides, the CDR3 is TGTGCCAGCAGCTTAGGTAGCGGGAGTATCGAGCAGTACTTC. The encoded protein is CASSLGSGSIEQYF.

This clone was detected only a few times. The genes are TRBV9 and TRBJ1-3; D gene uncertain. V lost 0 bases, J lost 0 bases, and 10 bases lay in between. The germline gives CDR1 SGDLS, CDR2 YYNGEE. The CDR3 length is 16 residues. The CDR3 DNA follows: TGTGCCAGCAGCGTAGATCAAGCGATCTCTGGAAACACCATATATTTT. It translates to CASSVDQAISGNTIYF.

The CDR3 sequence: CASRPTGGYYGYTF. In nucleotides, the CDR3 is TGTGCCAGCAGACCGACAGGGGGGTACTATGGCTACACCTTC. This chain links TRBV6-5 with TRBJ1-2; 9 positions match TRBD1. The CDR3 totals 14 residues. CDR1 MNHEY and CDR2 SVGAGI come from the germline V gene. With 6 bases clipped from V and 3 bases from J, the junction kept 5 bases outside the gene matches.